This T cell receptor (beta chain) is drawn from a study of lymphopenia after photon versus proton radiotherapy. General study points: Relative stability marked proton patients; photon patients lost diversity and naive cells. Better survival with proton therapy was suggested as possible, not demonstrated. Oligoclonal CD8+ Temra expansion after nadir drove photon patients' diversity drop.

Assay used: immunoSEQ multiplex PCR; TCRdb lists only in-frame clones, some missing. In the table there are roughly 41,000 clones, approximately 81% of which are singletons. Note on this clone: As yet, its antigen is unknown.

CDR3 length: 15 amino acids. Looked up from germline, CDR1 is MGHRA and CDR2 is YSYEKL. V lost 4 bases to trimming and J lost 0 bases, with 10 bases between them. This sequence joins TRBV4-1 and TRBJ2-1; D might be TRBD2 (5 bases). The source of this sequence is a man aged 45-60 years with gastric cancer. The sequencing used peripheral blood, collected from a patient treated with photon-based radiotherapy. CDR3 coding DNA: TGCGCCAGCAGCCCTCAGCGGAGCTCCTACAATGAGCAGTTCTTC. Protein: CASSPQRSSYNEQFF.